This TCR beta chain was recorded in a study of post-analysis software for immune sequencing data. In the study overall: Recorded disease courses covered relapsing-remitting, secondary progressive and progressive-relapsing multiple sclerosis. Some patients had no subtype annotation.

Study observations and caveats: Multiple sclerosis patients had significantly lower normalized Chao1 diversity than controls. F measure showed strong co-clustering of same-batch samples.

Prepared libraries of TCR beta cDNA carried unique molecular identifiers. T cells numbering roughly 1 to 10 million yielded cDNA molecules that totaled about 500,000. TCRdb fed the PCR reads into MiXCR, producing one record per CDR3 protein. Among some 700,000 distinct CDR3 sequences listed, roughly three fifths were seen once. Worth noting for this clonotype: The target antigen is unknown.

Material: blood. This clonotype originated in a girl aged 2 to 10 with multiple sclerosis.

The CDR3 loop is CASSPGGDFSSYNEQFF. DNA for the CDR3: TGTGCCAGCAGTCCCGGGGGGGACTTCAGCTCCTACAATGAGCAGTTCTTC. This sequence joins TRBV7-2 and TRBJ2-1; 8 nucleotides line up with TRBD2. V lost 6 bases and J lost 0; bases outside the gene matches: 10. The length of the CDR3 is 17 residues. From germline, CDR1 is SGHTA and CDR2 FQGNSA.